This T cell receptor beta chain was identified in a study of shared clonotypes between healthy human individuals. Only one count was recorded for this clone. Terminally differentiated effector memory CD45RA+ cells were excluded by CCR7 positive selection of CD45RO-negative cells. Data came from immunoSEQ multiplex PCR; TCRdb stores just in-frame clones and leaves some out. This table holds about 2 million clones, approximately 95% found once. The V and J ends lost 4 bases and 5 bases respectively, with 18 bases between them. This CDR3 is built from 15 residues. Germline assignment: CDR1 SGHNT and CDR2 YYREEE (reference sequence).

This clonotype was sampled from a man between 18 and 29 years old in good health. The material sequenced was naive CD8+ T cells sorted from blood. This chain connects TRBV5-4 to TRBJ1-1, with a weak D call TRBD1 (5 bases). The CDR3 DNA follows: TGTGCCAGCAGCGCCGAGACCGGGGGTTGGACTGAAGCTTTCTTT. This gives the protein CASSAETGGWTEAFF.